The 8 T cell receptor beta chains reported below all come from one sample, sequenced in a study of cytomegalovirus exposure and HLA in healthy donors. The table came from immunoSEQ multiplex PCR; TCRdb's copy has only in-frame clones and leaves some out. The sample has 150,000 to 200,000 clones, 84% seen once. Sequences were obtained from PBMCs. The receptors were gathered from a man younger than 45 in good health and CMV-seropositive.

V gene TRBV27 combines with J gene TRBJ1-4; D remains unclear. Between the trimmed V and J ends, which lost 2 bases and 5 bases, there was a span of 12 bases. The germline V gene encodes CDR1 MNHEY and CDR2 SMNVEV (reference sequence). The CDR3 is 15 amino acids. CDR3 amino acids: CASSLEIGLNEKLFF. Here the CDR3 DNA reads TGTGCCAGCAGTTTAGAGATCGGACTGAATGAAAAACTGTTTTTT.

CDR3 sequence: CASSLVRGLRTF. CDR3 sequence (DNA): TGTGCCAGCAGTTTAGTCAGGGGGCTCCGAACCTTC. V usage is TRBV28 and J usage is TRBJ1-2, with 8 bases identical to TRBD1. Germline lookup yields CDR1 MDHEN and CDR2 SYDVKM. J gave up 14 bases and V 2 bases, and 7 bases lay outside the gene matches. The CDR3 extends over 12 amino acids.

This chain connects TRBV2 to TRBJ2-3; no clear D. The germline gives CDR1 SNHLY, CDR2 FYNNEI. Trimming took off 2 bases at V and 2 bases at J, with 8 bases between the two ends. CDR3 length: 14 residues. Here the CDR3 reads CASSEQFSTDTQYF. The CDR3 nucleotides are TGTGCCAGCAGTGAACAGTTTTCCACAGATACGCAGTATTTT.

A single count supports this clone. The chain links TRBV28 to TRBJ1-2; D possibly corresponds to TRBD1 (5 bases). Per the germline V gene, CDR1 is MDHEN and CDR2 is SYDVKM. This CDR3 contains 13 residues. Trimming pared 7 bases from V and 2 bases from J, leaving 11 bases between. The CDR3 loop reads CASTTGANYGYTF. CDR3 sequence (DNA): TGTGCCAGCACCACAGGAGCCAACTATGGCTACACCTTC.

The chain combines TRBV21-1 with TRBJ1-2. TRBV21-1 is flagged as a pseudogene. The CDR3 runs to 18 residues. In nucleotides, the CDR3 is TGTGCCAGCAGCAAAGAGAGGCAAGAGGGAGAGGGAAGTTATGGCTACACCTTC. Amino acid sequence: CASSKERQEGEGSYGYTF.

This clone was found once. The gene calls are TRBV7-2 and TRBJ2-1; 10 nucleotides match TRBD2. Germline trimming cut 3 bases from V and 8 bases from J; bases unmatched to any gene: 7. Germline V gene sequence: CDR1 SGHTA, CDR2 FQGNSA. The CDR3 spans 15 residues. This CDR3 is CASSFLSGGDHEQFF. The CDR3 region has the DNA TGTGCCAGCAGCTTCCTCAGCGGGGGGGATCATGAGCAGTTCTTC.

This rearrangement joins TRBV4-3 to TRBJ2-1, with 8 bases fitting TRBD2. The CDR3 runs 17 residues. CDR1 LGHNA and CDR2 YSLEER come from the germline V gene. Losses at the gene ends were 2 bases for V and 3 bases for J; bases not matched to a gene: 9. The CDR3: CASSQQSGGAFYNEQFF. The CDR3 nucleotides are TGCGCCAGCAGCCAACAGTCCGGGGGGGCTTTCTACAATGAGCAGTTCTTC.

The gene calls are TRBV5-1 and TRBJ2-7, with 7 nucleotides matching TRBD1. CDR3 size: 14 residues. The V gene's germline CDR1 is SGHRS and CDR2 YFSETQ. V lost 5 bases, J lost 6 bases, and 11 bases stayed unmatched. The CDR3 DNA follows: TGCGCCAGCAGTCTTGCTGACAGGGATCGCGAGCAGTACTTC. Amino acids: CASSLADRDREQYF.